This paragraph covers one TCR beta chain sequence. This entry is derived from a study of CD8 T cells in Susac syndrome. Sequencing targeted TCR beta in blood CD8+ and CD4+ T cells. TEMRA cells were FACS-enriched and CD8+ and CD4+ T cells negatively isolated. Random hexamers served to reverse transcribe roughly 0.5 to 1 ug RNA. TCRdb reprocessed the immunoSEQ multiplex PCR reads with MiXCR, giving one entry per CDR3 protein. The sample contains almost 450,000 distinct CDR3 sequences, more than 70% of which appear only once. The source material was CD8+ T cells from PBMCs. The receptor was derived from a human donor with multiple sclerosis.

DNA for the CDR3: TGTGCCAGCAGCCAAGGACAGGGGACCTCCTATGGCTACACCTTC. Amino acid sequence: CASSQGQGTSYGYTF. This chain connects TRBV3-1 to TRBJ1-2; TRBD1 matches 8 bases. The ends lost 1 base at V and 4 bases at J; junction bases unmatched: 5. This CDR3 contains 15 residues. Germline V gene sequence: CDR1 LGHDT, CDR2 YNNKEL (reference sequence).